Presented here are 23 T cell receptor beta chains from one specimen sequenced in a study of response to subunit inactivated influenza vaccine. TCRdb re-called the RT-PCR reads through MiXCR, storing one row per CDR3 protein. Among over 150,000 distinct CDR3 sequences, 14% were seen once, and the ten largest hold 20% to 30%. This material consisted of CD8+ T cells sorted from PBMCs, taken 4 to 6 days after vaccination. Receptors originate from a man in his fifties who received an inactivated influenza vaccine.

This clonotype was observed many times. The chain is built from TRBV28 and TRBJ2-5; D possibly corresponds to TRBD1 (5 bases). The ends were cut back, 5 bases at V and 11 bases at J, with 36 bases in the middle. CDR3 length equals 19 residues. Germline V gives CDR1 MDHEN, CDR2 SYDVKM. CDR3 residues: CASSPSKGNSARTKIRQYF. The CDR3 DNA reads as TGTGCCAGCAGTCCAAGTAAGGGGAACAGCGCTCGAACCAAGATAAGGCAGTACTTC.

The chain carries TRBV6-1 and TRBJ2-7, with D perhaps TRBD1 or TRBD2 (6 bases each). V was clipped by 2 bases and J by 2 bases, with 7 bases between them. Germline CDR1 and CDR2: MNHNS and SASEGT. This CDR3 spans 13 amino acids. The CDR3 reads CASSERGPYEQYF. In nucleotides, the CDR3 is TGTGCCAGCAGTGAACGGGGGCCCTACGAGCAGTACTTC.

Many counts were recorded for this clonotype. The chain uses TRBV27 and TRBJ2-1; D uncertain. Germline V gene sequence: CDR1 MNHEY, CDR2 SMNVEV (reference sequence). The ends were cut back, 5 bases at V and 0 bases at J, with 5 bases in the middle. The CDR3 has 13 residues. The CDR3 sequence: CASSSSSYNEQFF. The CDR3 coding sequence is TGTGCCAGCAGTAGTTCCTCCTACAATGAGCAGTTCTTC.

This clonotype has at least ten counts. The V call is TRBV10-2, the J call TRBJ2-3; D is unresolved. The CDR3 sequence is 11 residues long. CDR1 is WSHSY, CDR2 SAAADI, per germline. V dropped 8 bases and J dropped 2 bases, with 5 bases sitting between them. CDR3 DNA sequence: TGCGCCAGCGGTATCACAGATACGCAGTATTTT. This codes for CASGITDTQYF.

A few counts support this clonotype. V and J are TRBV2 and TRBJ1-6; D might be TRBD1 (5 bases). The CDR3 has 13 residues. Germline V gives CDR1 SNHLY, CDR2 FYNNEI. V lost 7 bases and J lost 7, with 11 bases in between. CDR3 region: CASTTKGNSPLHF. The CDR3 nucleotides read TGTGCCAGCACCACGAAGGGGAATTCACCCCTCCACTTT.

This chain joins TRBV21-1 and TRBJ2-1; the DNA was not used to check the table's D call, TRBD1. TRBV21-1 counts as a pseudogene. The CDR3 loop spans 18 amino acids. The CDR3 loop is CASSAPPGVETFYNEQFF. For the CDR3, the DNA is TGTGCCAGCAGCGCACCCCCTGGAGTCGAGACCTTCTACAATGAGCAGTTCTTC.

This clonotype was counted many times. The chain combines TRBV9 with TRBJ2-1; perhaps TRBD2 as D (6 bases). This CDR3 is 16 amino acids long. The germline CDR1 and CDR2 sequences are SGDLS and YYNGEE. Deletions cut 0 bases from V and 0 bases from J, with 10 bases between. The chain's CDR3 is CASSVGVGGSYNEQFF. The CDR3 bases are TGTGCCAGCAGCGTAGGGGTCGGGGGCTCCTACAATGAGCAGTTCTTC.

The sample holds a few counts of this clonotype. J is TRBJ2-7 and V is TRBV27, with D perhaps assigned TRBD1 or TRBD2 (5 bases each). With 6 bases removed from V and 4 bases from J, the gap between germline ends came to 22 bases. The CDR3 has 16 amino acids. Germline lookup yields CDR1 MNHEY and CDR2 SMNVEV (reference sequence). In nucleotides, the CDR3 is TGTGCCAGCAGCCCCGAGGGGCAAAGGGCGAGTTACGAGCAGTACTTC. Its protein is CASSPEGQRASYEQYF.

This clonotype was counted a single time. The chain recombines TRBV29-1 with TRBJ2-1; tentatively, D is TRBD1 (6 bases). The CDR3 covers 15 residues. Germline V gives CDR1 SQVTM, CDR2 ANQGSEA. Trimming left V 1 base short and J 2 bases short, with 12 bases between. CDR3 nucleotides: TGCAGCGTTGAAGGGTCAGGGGTCACCTACAATGAGCAGTTCTTC. This codes for CSVEGSGVTYNEQFF.

This clonotype was counted at least ten times. The V and J genes are TRBV25-1 and TRBJ2-2; D unclear. Germline assignment: CDR1 MGHDK and CDR2 SYGVNS. V lost 3 bases to trimming and J lost 4 bases, with 6 bases between them. The CDR3 has 13 residues. The CDR3 bases are TGTGCCAGCAGTGATATAAGCACCGGGGAGCTGTTTTTT. Its translation is CASSDISTGELFF.

The chain combines TRBV7-9 with TRBJ2-1, with D possibly matching TRBD1 (7 bases). The CDR3 contains 17 residues. Germline values: CDR1 SEHNR, CDR2 FQNEAQ (reference sequence). V lost 3 bases and J lost 6, with 21 bases in between. In DNA, the CDR3 is TGTGCCAGCAGCTTGACCCGAGTGGCAGGGGGAGGCAATGAGCAGTTCTTC. As protein: CASSLTRVAGGGNEQFF.

The chain uses TRBV5-6 and TRBJ1-5, with TRBD1 identical over 11 bases. The trim removed 3 bases at V and 9 bases at J, leaving 5 bases unmatched. This CDR3 is 14 amino acids long. Germline-derived CDR1 and CDR2 are SGHDT and YYEEEE. The CDR3 DNA reads as TGTGCCAGCAGCTCCGGGACAGGGGGTCTGCCCCAGCATTTT. Protein product: CASSSGTGGLPQHF.

This clonotype appeared many times. The chain joins TRBV7-9 to TRBJ2-1; D is unresolved. The CDR3 extends over 12 amino acids. Per the germline V gene, CDR1 is SEHNR and CDR2 is FQNEAQ (reference sequence). V lost 5 bases, J lost 3 bases, and 5 bases lay in between. The CDR3 DNA reads TGTGCCAGCAGCCCAAACTACAATGAGCAGTTCTTC. It yields the protein CASSPNYNEQFF.

V and J are TRBV6-2 or TRBV6-3 and TRBJ2-7, with 8 positions matching TRBD1. J gave up 4 bases and V 6 bases, and 5 bases lay outside the gene matches. Germline V gene data show CDR1 as MNHEY and CDR2 as SVGEGT. This CDR3 contains 13 residues. The CDR3 region has the DNA TGTGCCAGCAGAATCGGACAGGGTTACGAGCAGTACTTC. It encodes CASRIGQGYEQYF.

The genes are TRBV28 and TRBJ1-1; TRBD1 is a possible D gene (5 bases). Trimming pared 0 bases from V and 4 bases from J, leaving 9 bases between. Germline V gene lookup returns CDR1 MDHEN and CDR2 SYDVKM. CDR3 length: 14 amino acids. CDR3 sequence reads: CASSLWDTVTEAFF. The CDR3 DNA reads TGTGCCAGCAGTTTATGGGACACGGTCACTGAAGCTTTCTTT.

The V gene is TRBV7-9, the J gene TRBJ2-5, with 8 bases identical to TRBD1. Germline lookup yields CDR1 SEHNR and CDR2 FQNEAQ (reference sequence). This CDR3 is built from 15 residues. Germline trimming cut 8 bases from V and 3 bases from J; bases unmatched to any gene: 11. CDR3 region: CASGGWPGQEETQYF. The CDR3, as DNA: TGTGCCAGCGGGGGGTGGCCGGGACAGGAAGAGACCCAGTACTTC. Looking up the rest from reference TRBV7-9 and TRBJ2-5 gives the full variable domain: DTGVSQNPRHKITKRGQNVTFRCDPISEHNRLYWYRQTLGQGPEFLTYFQNEAQLEKSRLLSDRFSAERPKGSFSTLEIQRTEQGDSAMYLCASGGWPGQEETQYFGPGTRLLVL.

This clonotype showed up just a few times. This chain links TRBV11-2 with TRBJ2-1; D is undetermined. The CDR3 is 15 residues long. Germline CDR1 SGHAT, CDR2 FQNNGV. Deletions cut 1 base from V and 1 base from J, with 8 bases between. The CDR3 region is CASSLVGYSYNEQFF. The DNA for the CDR3 is TGTGCCAGCAGCTTAGTCGGTTATTCCTACAATGAGCAGTTCTTC.

V usage is TRBV12-3 or TRBV12-4 and J usage is TRBJ1-2; a weak D match, TRBD1 (5 bases). The CDR3 has 14 amino acids. V shed 2 bases and J shed 6 bases, with 13 bases lying between them. CDR3 sequence (DNA): TGTGCCAGCAGTTTAATCTCAGGGTCCGATGGCTACACCTTC. It yields the protein CASSLISGSDGYTF.

This clonotype was counted a single time. The rearrangement links TRBV2 to TRBJ2-5, with TRBD2 as a possible D gene (7 bases). The germline gives CDR1 SNHLY, CDR2 FYNNEI. Trimming stripped 11 bases from V and 4 bases from J, with 32 bases between. This CDR3 is 18 amino acids long. This CDR3 reads CALSLDYLLGGPRETQYF. The CDR3, as DNA: TGTGCCCTCAGTTTAGACTATCTTCTCGGGGGGCCCAGAGAGACCCAGTACTTC.

The V gene is TRBV7-9, the J gene TRBJ2-5; D may be TRBD1 (7 bases). V lost 3 bases to trimming and J lost 8 bases, with 22 bases between them. Germline V CDR1 and CDR2: SEHNR, FQNEAQ (reference sequence). The CDR3 loop spans 16 amino acids. Here the CDR3 reads CASSFDRAPGDDTQYF. In DNA, the CDR3 is TGTGCCAGCAGCTTCGACAGGGCTCCGGGGGACGACACCCAGTACTTC.

As for this clonotype: This may be a read error, as it is one base from a much larger clone. J is TRBJ2-1 and V is TRBV15; tentative D call: TRBD2 (6 bases). The CDR3 extends over 16 amino acids. Trimming removed 0 bases from V and 6 bases from J, with 15 bases in between. In germline, CDR1 is LNHNV, CDR2 YYDKDF (reference sequence). The CDR3 protein is CATSRDLGAGCNEQFF. The CDR3 region has the DNA TGTGCCACCAGCAGAGATCTAGGGGCGGGATGCAATGAGCAGTTCTTC.

The V call is TRBV29-1, the J call TRBJ2-1; no clear D gene. Germline V CDR1 and CDR2: SQVTM, ANQGSEA. The CDR3 length is 16 residues. V lost 2 bases and J lost 3, with 17 bases in between. Here the CDR3 DNA reads TGCAGCGTTGAAAGTTCTGCTAGATGGGTCTACAATGAGCAGTTCTTC. Protein product: CSVESSARWVYNEQFF.

This clonotype appeared a few times. The CDR3 coding sequence is TGTGCCAGCAGTTTTAGTACGGAACCTAACTATGGCTACACCTTC. It codes for CASSFSTEPNYGYTF. The V gene is TRBV12-3 or TRBV12-4, the J gene TRBJ1-2; no firm D call. Trimming took off 3 bases at V and 0 bases at J, with 11 bases between the two ends. This CDR3 has 15 residues.